The clone carrying this T cell receptor (beta chain) came up a few times. The antigen is not known. These data are taken from a study of identical twins. Regarding the study as a whole: Insertions ran lower in abundant cord blood beta clonotypes, though not in memory repertoires.

TCRdb processed the 5' RACE reads anew with MiXCR; each CDR3 protein has one entry. The table includes about 530,000 distinct CDR3 sequences, approximately 20% detected once. Per germline, CDR1 DFQATT and CDR2 SNEGSKA (reference sequence). The V end lost 5 bases, the J end lost 6 bases, and 19 bases lay between the germline ends. The length of the CDR3 is 14 residues. Separately, the same data were catalogued under a study of yellow fever vaccine responses in identical twins.

This chain links TRBV20-1 with TRBJ2-5; either TRBD1 or TRBD2 may fit D (7 bases each). The clonotype was recovered from a woman aged 18-29 years in good health. The sequenced sample was CD4+ T cells sorted from blood. CDR3 amino acids: CSAPRAGGAQTQYF. The CDR3, as DNA: TGCAGTGCTCCCCGAGCAGGGGGGGCACAGACCCAGTACTTC.